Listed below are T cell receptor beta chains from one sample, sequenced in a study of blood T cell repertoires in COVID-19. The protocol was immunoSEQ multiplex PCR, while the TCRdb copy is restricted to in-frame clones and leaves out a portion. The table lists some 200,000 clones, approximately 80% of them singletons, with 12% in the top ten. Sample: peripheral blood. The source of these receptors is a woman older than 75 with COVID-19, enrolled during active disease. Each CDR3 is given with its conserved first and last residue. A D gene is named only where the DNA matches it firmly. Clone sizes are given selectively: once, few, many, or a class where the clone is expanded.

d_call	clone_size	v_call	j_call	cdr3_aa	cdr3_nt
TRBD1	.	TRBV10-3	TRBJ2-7	CAIMGTGAGEQYF	TGTGCCATCATGGGGACAGGGGCAGGCGAGCAGTACTTC
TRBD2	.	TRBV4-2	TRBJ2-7	CASSQEAAGGYNEQYF	TGTGCCAGCAGCCAAGAGGCTGCGGGAGGCTATAACGAGCAGTACTTC
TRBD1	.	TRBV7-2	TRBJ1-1	CASSLGRDRGRLNTEAFF	TGTGCCAGCAGCTTAGGTCGGGACAGGGGGCGTTTGAACACTGAAGCTTTCTTT
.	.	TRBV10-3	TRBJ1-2	CAISEAGTYGYTF	TGTGCCATCAGTGAAGCAGGGACATATGGCTACACCTTC
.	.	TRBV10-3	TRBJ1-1	CAISESIGRDTEAFF	TGTGCCATCAGTGAGTCTATAGGGAGGGATACTGAAGCTTTCTTT
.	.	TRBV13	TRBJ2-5	CASSPRAQETQYF	TGTGCCAGCAGCCCCAGGGCCCAAGAGACCCAGTACTTC
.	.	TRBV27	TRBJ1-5	CASSLVGSHQPQHF	TGTGCCAGCAGTTTAGTGGGGAGTCATCAGCCCCAGCATTTT
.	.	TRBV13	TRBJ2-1	CASSPKSSTEQFF	TGTGCCAGCAGCCCGAAATCTAGCACTGAGCAGTTCTTC
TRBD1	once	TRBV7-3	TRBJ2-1	CASSRDRNNEQFF	TGTGCCAGCAGTCGGGACAGAAACAATGAGCAGTTCTTC
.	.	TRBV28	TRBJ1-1	CASSLAREEAFF	TGTGCCAGCAGTTTGGCGCGGGAAGAAGCTTTCTTT
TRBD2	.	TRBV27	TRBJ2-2	CASSLPGLAGLNTGELFF	TGTGCCAGCAGTTTACCGGGACTAGCGGGACTGAACACCGGGGAGCTGTTTTTT
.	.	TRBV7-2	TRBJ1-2	CASSTPDQRAGYTF	TGTGCCAGCAGCACCCCTGATCAGAGGGCTGGCTACACCTTC
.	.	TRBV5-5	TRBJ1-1	CASSFTVVAEAFF	TGTGCCAGCAGCTTTACAGTCGTCGCTGAAGCTTTCTTT
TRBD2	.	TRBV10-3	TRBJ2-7	CAIAPRGGGYEQYF	TGTGCCATCGCCCCGCGCGGGGGGGGTTACGAGCAGTACTTC
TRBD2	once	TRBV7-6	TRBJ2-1	CASSLLGPAGGSYNEQFF	TGTGCCAGCAGCTTATTGGGCCCTGCGGGGGGATCTTACAATGAGCAGTTCTTC
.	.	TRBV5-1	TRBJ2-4	CASTPGRGAKNIQYF	TGCGCCAGCACCCCGGGGAGGGGGGCCAAAAACATTCAGTACTTC
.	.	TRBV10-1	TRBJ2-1	CASSRTSNNEQFF	TGCGCCAGCAGCCGTACTAGTAACAATGAGCAGTTCTTC
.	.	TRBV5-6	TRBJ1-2	CASSLGQVSPYGYTF	TGTGCCAGCAGCTTGGGGCAGGTATCCCCGTATGGCTACACCTTC
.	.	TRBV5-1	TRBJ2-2	CASSPPDSEELFF	TGCGCCAGCAGCCCACCGGACAGTGAGGAGCTGTTTTTT
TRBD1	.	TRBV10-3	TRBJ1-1	CAITRVGQGAHTEAFF	TGTGCCATCACCAGGGTGGGACAGGGGGCTCACACTGAAGCTTTCTTT
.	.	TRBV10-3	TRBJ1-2	CAIFEPGTKGGYTF	TGTGCCATCTTCGAGCCGGGGACAAAGGGCGGCTACACCTTC
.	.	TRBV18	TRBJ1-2	CASSPPGGSYGYTF	TGTGCCAGCTCACCACCGGGGGGAAGTTATGGCTACACCTTC
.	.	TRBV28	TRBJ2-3	CASSLGSPRNTQYF	TGTGCCAGCAGTTTAGGCAGTCCGAGGAATACGCAGTATTTT
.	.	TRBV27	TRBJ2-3	CASSSDFRTDTQYF	TGTGCCAGCAGTTCGGACTTTCGGACAGATACGCAGTATTTT
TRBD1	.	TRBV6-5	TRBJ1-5	CASSRQGESQPQHF	TGTGCCAGCAGTCGACAGGGTGAGAGCCAGCCCCAGCATTTT
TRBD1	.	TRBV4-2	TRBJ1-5	CASSPQGQGANQPQHF	TGTGCCAGCAGCCCCCAGGGGCAGGGGGCAAATCAGCCCCAGCATTTT
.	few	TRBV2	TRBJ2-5	CASSLSKAGNQETQYF	TGTGCCAGCAGTCTGTCAAAGGCAGGAAACCAAGAGACCCAGTACTTC
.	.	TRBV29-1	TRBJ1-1	CSVAPQANTEAFF	TGCAGCGTTGCCCCTCAAGCTAACACTGAAGCTTTCTTT
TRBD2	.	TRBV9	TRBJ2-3	CASSPLGRETDTQYF	TGTGCCAGCAGCCCATTGGGGCGGGAGACAGATACGCAGTATTTT
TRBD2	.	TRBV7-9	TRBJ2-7	CASSLGLAGGYEQYF	TGTGCCAGCAGCTTAGGATTAGCGGGGGGTTACGAGCAGTACTTC